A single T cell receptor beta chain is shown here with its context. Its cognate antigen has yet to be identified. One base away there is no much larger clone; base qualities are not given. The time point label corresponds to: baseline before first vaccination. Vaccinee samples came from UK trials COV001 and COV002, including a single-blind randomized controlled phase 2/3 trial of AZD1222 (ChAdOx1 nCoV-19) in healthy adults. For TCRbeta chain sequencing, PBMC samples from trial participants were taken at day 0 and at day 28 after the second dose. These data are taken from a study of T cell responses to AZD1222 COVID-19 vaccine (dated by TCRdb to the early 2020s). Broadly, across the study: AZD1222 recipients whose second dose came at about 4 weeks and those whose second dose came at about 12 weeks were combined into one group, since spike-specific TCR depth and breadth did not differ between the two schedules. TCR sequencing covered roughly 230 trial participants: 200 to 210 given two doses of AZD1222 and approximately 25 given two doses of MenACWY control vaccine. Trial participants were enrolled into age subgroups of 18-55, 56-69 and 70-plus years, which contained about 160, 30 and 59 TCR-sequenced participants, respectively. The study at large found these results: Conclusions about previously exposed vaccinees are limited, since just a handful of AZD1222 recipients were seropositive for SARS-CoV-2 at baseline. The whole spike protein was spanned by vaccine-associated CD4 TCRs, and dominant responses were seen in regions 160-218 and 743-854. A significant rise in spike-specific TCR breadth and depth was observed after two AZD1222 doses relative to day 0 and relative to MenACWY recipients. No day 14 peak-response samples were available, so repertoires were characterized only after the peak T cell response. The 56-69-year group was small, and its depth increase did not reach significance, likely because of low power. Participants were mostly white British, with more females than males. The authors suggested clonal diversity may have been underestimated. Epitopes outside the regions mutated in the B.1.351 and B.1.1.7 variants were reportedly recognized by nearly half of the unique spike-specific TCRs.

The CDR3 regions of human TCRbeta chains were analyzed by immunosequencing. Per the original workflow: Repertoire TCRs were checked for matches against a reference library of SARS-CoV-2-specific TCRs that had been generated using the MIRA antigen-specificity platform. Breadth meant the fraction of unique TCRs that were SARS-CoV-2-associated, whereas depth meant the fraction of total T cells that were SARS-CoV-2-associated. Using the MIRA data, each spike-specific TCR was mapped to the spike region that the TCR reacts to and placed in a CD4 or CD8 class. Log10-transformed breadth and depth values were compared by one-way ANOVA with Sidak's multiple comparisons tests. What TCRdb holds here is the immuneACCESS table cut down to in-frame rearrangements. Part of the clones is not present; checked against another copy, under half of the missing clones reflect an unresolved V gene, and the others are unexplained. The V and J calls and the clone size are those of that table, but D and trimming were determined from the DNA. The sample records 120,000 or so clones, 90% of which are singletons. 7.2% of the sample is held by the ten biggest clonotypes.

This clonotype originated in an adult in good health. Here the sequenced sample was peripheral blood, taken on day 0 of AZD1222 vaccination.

This receptor has the CDR3 CASSRTDLFQGGGPQYF. The DNA reads as follows: TGTGCCAGCAGCCGGACCGATCTCTTTCAGGGGGGCGGGCCCCAGTATTTT. This sequence uses TRBV7-9 and TRBJ2-3, and TRBD1 may be the D gene, going by 7 matching bases. CDR1 and CDR2 are drawn from the germline V gene (reference sequence): SEHNR, FQNEAQ. Trimming takes 5 bases from V and 12 bases from J, and the germline ends sit 30 bases apart. Including cysteine and phenylalanine, the CDR3 has 17 amino acids. Only the CDR3 portion is preserved as DNA: 51 bases, with reading frame beginning at the first base.